The present T cell receptor (beta chain) was sequenced within a study of T-cell memory formation after mild COVID-19 (dated by TCRdb to the early 2020s). About the study as a whole: Most TCR sequence clusters were specific to one of the two donors. In a couple of donors, T-cell clones that expanded and contracted after mild COVID-19 were followed by sequencing TCRalpha and TCRbeta repertoires longitudinally. Two young, previously healthy adult volunteers, one female and one male, were included in the cohort.

Instrument used: Illumina NovaSeq 6000. Using 5'RACE with constant-segment primers, TCRalpha and TCRbeta cDNA libraries were constructed, with sample barcodes and unique molecular identifiers added in the process. RNA was extracted from every sample with Trizol reagent. Amplification of the libraries took two PCR steps, and the second step added a second sample barcode plus Illumina TruSeq adapters. Libraries were sequenced on an Illumina NovaSeq with 2 x 150 bp paired-end reads. In the source study's methods: The reads were demultiplexed and collapsed into UMI-guided consensus sequences using migec v1.2.7. With mixcr v2.1.11, UMI consensuses were aligned to TRA and TRB V and J templates and assembled into clonotypes. A clonotype was counted as expanded or contracted only if both edgeR and NoisET called the change significant, with noise models trained on biological replicates. For edgeR calls, the thresholds were a false discovery rate-adjusted p below 0.01 and a log2 fold-change of 1. As an exploratory analysis of dynamics, PCA with hierarchical clustering was applied to max-normalized trajectories of the 1000 most abundant clonotypes. Each responding clone was given a CD4 or CD8 phenotype based on the CD4+ and CD8+ repertoires, which had been sequenced separately. The raw public data were reprocessed by TCRdb itself: fastp quality trimming at Q25, MiXCR clonotype calling, in-frame beta chains only. Each CDR3 protein gets just one entry, which takes the most common genes and DNA from the rows behind it. The V and J calls reflect TCRdb's pipeline rather than the authors' work. The sample table holds 350,000 to 450,000 distinct CDR3 sequences, of which 20% to 25% were seen once. The top ten clonotypes cover 7.5% to 10% of the sample.

Only one count was recorded for this clonotype. There is no known antigen for this receptor. No base-level quality is on record; no much larger clone is a single base apart. The study at large found these results: Some responding clones were detected in pre-infection memory, which suggested that pre-existing cross-reactive memory T cells had joined the SARS-CoV-2 response. Clones that contracted from day 15 to 85 showed balanced CD4/CD8 phenotypes, whereas a second wave of clones that expanded from day 15 to 37 leaned towards CD4+. Only a couple of mild cases were covered in the study, and larger cohorts including severe cases with pre-infection samples were considered necessary. SARS-CoV-2 specificity of the second-wave clones peaking on day 37 was not confirmed. Contracting CD4+ clones were found mainly in CM and EM memory subsets, while CD8+ clones were enriched in EMRA.

Ficoll-Paque density gradient centrifugation was the method used to isolate PBMCs. At the junction V is shortened by 5 bases and J by 7 bases, with 12 bases in between. CDR1 and CDR2, looked up from the germline V gene, are SNHLY and FYNNEI. Including the terminal cysteine and phenylalanine, the CDR3 comprises 13 residues. The read is trimmed to its CDR3 DNA, 39 bases read in frame from base 1. Sequencing used PBMCs or a T cell subset sorted from them (not recorded which). This receptor was identified in an adult woman who had mild COVID-19 (a few samples of this study predate the infection). The sample titles of this study are shuffled in the database, so cell type and time point are left out; the donor was told from shared clones. The V gene is TRBV2 and the J gene is TRBJ1-5; the D gene is unclear. CDR3 loop: CASSSGREQPQHF. The DNA sequence is given as TGTGCCAGCAGTAGCGGTAGGGAACAGCCCCAGCATTTT. With the rest looked up from the reference TRBV2 and TRBJ1-5 genes rather than sequenced, the full variable domain is EPEVTQTPSHQVTQMGQEVILRCVPISNHLYFYWYRQILGQKVEFLVSFYNNEISEKSEIFDDQFSVERPDGSNFTLKIRSTKLEDSAMYFCASSSGREQPQHFGDGTRLSIL.